This TCR beta chain comes out of a study of cytomegalovirus exposure and HLA in healthy donors. 60 Vbeta and 13 Jbeta primers were used in PCR. The assay was immunoSEQ multiplex PCR, and TCRdb's table has in-frame clones only and misses some. The sample yields 150,000 to 200,000 clones, roughly 80% seen once. The length of the CDR3 is 17 residues. The V end was cut by 0 bases, the J end by 0 bases, with 15 bases between. CDR1 and CDR2 from the germline V gene are LNHDA and SQIVND (reference sequence). The V gene is TRBV19, the J gene TRBJ2-7; TRBD2 might be the D (6 bases). The clonotype comes from a woman aged 18-29 years in good health and CMV-seronegative. Sequenced: PBMCs. The CDR3, as DNA: TGTGCCAGTAGTATAGACGATAGCGGTACCGTCTCCTACGAGCAGTACTTC. Its protein is CASSIDDSGTVSYEQYF.